This entry describes one TCR beta chain. With 60 Vbeta and 13 Jbeta primers, the PCR was carried out. Using immunoSEQ multiplex PCR, the repertoire was profiled, and TCRdb retains in-frame clones only, with some absent. The table records about 190,000 clones, 80% of them present only once. The data were obtained in a study of cytomegalovirus exposure and HLA in healthy donors. The CDR3 is 15 residues long. Trimming left V 4 bases short and J 0 bases short, with 13 bases between. Germline V gives CDR1 SNHLY, CDR2 FYNNEI. V gene TRBV2 combines with J gene TRBJ2-7; D remains ambiguous. This receptor was obtained from a man aged 35 to 55 in good health and CMV-seropositive. The sample comprised PBMCs. The CDR3 DNA follows: TGTGCCAGCAGTGTTGGTCTCTCTAGCTCCTACGAGCAGTACTTC. This translates into CASSVGLSSSYEQYF.